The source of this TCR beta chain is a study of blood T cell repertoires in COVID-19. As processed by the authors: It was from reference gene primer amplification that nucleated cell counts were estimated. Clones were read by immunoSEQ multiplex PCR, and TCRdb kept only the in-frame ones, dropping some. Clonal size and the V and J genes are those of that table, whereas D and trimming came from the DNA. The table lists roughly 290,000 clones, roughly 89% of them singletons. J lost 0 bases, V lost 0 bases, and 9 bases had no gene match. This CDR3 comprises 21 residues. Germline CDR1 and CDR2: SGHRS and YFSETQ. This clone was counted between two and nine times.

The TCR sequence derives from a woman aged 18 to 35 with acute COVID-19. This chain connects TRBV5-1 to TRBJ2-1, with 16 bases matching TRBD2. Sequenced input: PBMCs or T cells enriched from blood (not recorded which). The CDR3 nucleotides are TGCGCCAGCAGCTTGGCGGGACTAGCGGGAGGGCCCTTGAGCTCCTACAATGAGCAGTTCTTC. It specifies CASSLAGLAGGPLSSYNEQFF.